Below, 3 T cell receptor beta chains from the same sample are listed, as sequenced in a study of blood T cell repertoires in COVID-19 (dated by TCRdb to 2018 to 2021). Receptor amplification or capture employed the immunoSEQ multiplex PCR assay. What TCRdb holds here is the immuneACCESS table cut down to in-frame rearrangements. Part of the clones is not present; checked against another copy, under half of the missing clones reflect an unresolved V gene, and the others are unexplained. The sample contains about 68,000 clones, 75% to 90% of them found a single time. The ten largest account for roughly 8.2% of the sample. The sample consisted of peripheral blood. These receptors all come from a man in his forties or fifties with active COVID-19.

The chain couples TRBV4-3 to TRBJ2-7; tentative D call: TRBD2 (6 bases). The CDR3 has 18 amino acids. Germline-derived CDR1 and CDR2 are LGHNA and YSLEER. Trimming removed 0 bases at V and 0 bases at J, with 18 bases between. For the CDR3, the DNA is TGCGCCAGCAGCCAAGATAGGGTGGTGGGGGGAGGCTCCTACGAGCAGTACTTC. This encodes CASSQDRVVGGGSYEQYF.

V usage is TRBV6-5 and J usage is TRBJ1-1; 10 bases agree with TRBD1. Looked up from germline, CDR1 is MNHEY and CDR2 is SVGAGI. This CDR3 contains 15 residues. The V segment lost 4 bases and the J segment 0 bases; nucleotides outside the gene matches: 2. The CDR3 is CASSLGTGVNTEAFF. DNA of the CDR3: TGTGCCAGCAGTTTGGGGACAGGGGTGAACACTGAAGCTTTCTTT.

The chain links TRBV7-7 to TRBJ2-1; D possibly corresponds to TRBD2 (7 bases). V was clipped by 5 bases and J by 2 bases, with 13 bases between them. Germline-derived CDR1 and CDR2 are SSHAT and FNYEAQ (reference sequence). This CDR3 comprises 15 residues. CDR3 residues: CASSRGAATYNEQFF. The CDR3 DNA is TGTGCCAGCAGCCGGGGGGCGGCAACCTACAATGAGCAGTTCTTC.